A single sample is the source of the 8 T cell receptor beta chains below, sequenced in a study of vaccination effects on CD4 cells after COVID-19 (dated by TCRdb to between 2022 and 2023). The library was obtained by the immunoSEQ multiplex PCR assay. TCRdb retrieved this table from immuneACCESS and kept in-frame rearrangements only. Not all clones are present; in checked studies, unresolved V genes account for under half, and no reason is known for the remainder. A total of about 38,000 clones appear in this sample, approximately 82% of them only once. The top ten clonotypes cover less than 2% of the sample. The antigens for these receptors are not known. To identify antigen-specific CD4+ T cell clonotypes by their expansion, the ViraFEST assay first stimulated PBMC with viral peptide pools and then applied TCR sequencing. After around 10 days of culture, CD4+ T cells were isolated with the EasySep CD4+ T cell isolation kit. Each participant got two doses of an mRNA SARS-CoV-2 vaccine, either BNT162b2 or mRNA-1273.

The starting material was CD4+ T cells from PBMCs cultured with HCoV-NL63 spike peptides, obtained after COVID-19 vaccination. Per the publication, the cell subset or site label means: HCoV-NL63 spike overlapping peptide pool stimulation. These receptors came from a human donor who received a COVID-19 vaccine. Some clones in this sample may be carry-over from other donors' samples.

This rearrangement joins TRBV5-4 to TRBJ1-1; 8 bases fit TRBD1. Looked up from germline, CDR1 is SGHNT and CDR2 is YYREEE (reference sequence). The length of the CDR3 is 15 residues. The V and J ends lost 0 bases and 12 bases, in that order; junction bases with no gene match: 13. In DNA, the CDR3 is TGTGCCAGCAGCTTGGGGGACAGGAATACCCCCCTACCTTTCTTT. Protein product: CASSLGDRNTPLPFF.

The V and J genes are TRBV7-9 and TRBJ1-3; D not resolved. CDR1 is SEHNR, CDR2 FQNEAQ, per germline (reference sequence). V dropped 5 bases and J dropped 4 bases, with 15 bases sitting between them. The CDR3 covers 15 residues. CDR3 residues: CASSPRGGVGNTIYF. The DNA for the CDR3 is TGTGCCAGCAGCCCTCGGGGAGGTGTGGGAAACACCATATATTTT.

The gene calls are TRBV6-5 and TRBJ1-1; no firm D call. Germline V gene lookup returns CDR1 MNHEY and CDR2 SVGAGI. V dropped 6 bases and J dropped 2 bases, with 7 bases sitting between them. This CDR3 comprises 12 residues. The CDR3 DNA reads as TGTGCCAGCAGGAAGGGAAACACTGAAGCTTTCTTT. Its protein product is CASRKGNTEAFF.

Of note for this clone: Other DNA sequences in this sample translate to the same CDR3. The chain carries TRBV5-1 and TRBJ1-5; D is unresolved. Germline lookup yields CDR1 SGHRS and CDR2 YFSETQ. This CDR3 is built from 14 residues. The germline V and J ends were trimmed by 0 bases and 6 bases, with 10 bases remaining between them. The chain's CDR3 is CASSLEGGGQPQHF. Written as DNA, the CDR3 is TGCGCCAGCAGCTTGGAGGGTGGAGGTCAGCCCCAGCATTTT.

CDR3 bases: TGCGCCAGCAGCCAAGATTTCCGGCCGGGACAGGGGGCATCATACTCCTACGAGCAGTACGTC. Protein sequence: CASSQDFRPGQGASYSYEQYV. This sequence joins TRBV4-1 and TRBJ2-7; 12 nucleotides match TRBD1. J lost 0 bases, V lost 0 bases, and 15 bases had no gene match. The CDR3 length is 21 residues. The V gene's germline CDR1 is MGHRA and CDR2 YSYEKL.

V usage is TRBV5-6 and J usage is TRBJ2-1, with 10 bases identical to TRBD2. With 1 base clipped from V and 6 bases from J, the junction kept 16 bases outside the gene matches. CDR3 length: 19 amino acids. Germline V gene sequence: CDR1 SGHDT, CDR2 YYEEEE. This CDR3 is CASSLWQGFLAGGLNEQFF. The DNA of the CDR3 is TGTGCCAGCAGCTTGTGGCAGGGGTTTTTAGCGGGGGGTCTCAATGAGCAGTTCTTC.

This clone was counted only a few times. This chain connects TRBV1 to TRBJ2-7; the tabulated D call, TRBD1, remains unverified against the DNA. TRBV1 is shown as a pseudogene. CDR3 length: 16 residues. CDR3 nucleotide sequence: TGCACCAGCAGCCAAGATCGATCCAGGCGACGCTACGAGCAGTACGTC. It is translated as CTSSQDRSRRRYEQYV.

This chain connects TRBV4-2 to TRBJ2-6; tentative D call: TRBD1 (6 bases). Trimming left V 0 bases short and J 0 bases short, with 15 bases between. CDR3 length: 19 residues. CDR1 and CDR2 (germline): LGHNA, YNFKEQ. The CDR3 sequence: CASSQEETGSYSGANVLTF. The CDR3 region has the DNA TGTGCCAGCAGCCAAGAGGAGACAGGCTCATACTCTGGGGCCAACGTCCTGACTTTC.